Below are 30 T cell receptor beta chains sequenced from a single sample in a study of shared T cell receptors in the human thymus. Repertoires were generated with immunoSEQ multiplex PCR, while TCRdb's copy carries only in-frame clones and drops some. The table records about 660,000 clones, over 75% of them present only once. The data were also submitted as part of a second study, on human thymus T cells.

Input material: thymocytes. These receptors were collected from a boy under two years old with a congenital heart defect.

The rearrangement uses TRBV28 and TRBJ1-1; possibly TRBD1 for D (6 bases). Trimming cost V 3 bases and J 0 bases, with 20 bases left between them. CDR1 is MDHEN and CDR2 is SYDVKM in the germline V gene. The CDR3 consists of 18 residues. The CDR3 is CASSFLPSGVDMNTEAFF. For the CDR3, the DNA is TGTGCCAGCAGTTTCCTACCATCAGGGGTCGACATGAACACTGAAGCTTTCTTT.

This sequence joins TRBV30 and TRBJ2-4, with 12 bases that match TRBD2. The CDR3 consists of 19 residues. Germline V lookup: CDR1 GTSNPN, CDR2 SVGIG (reference sequence). With V trimmed by 2 bases and J by 1 base, 12 bases remained unmatched. The CDR3 reads CAWSTRLAGAPLAKNIQYF. DNA of the CDR3: TGTGCCTGGAGTACCCGACTAGCGGGAGCACCTCTGGCCAAAAACATTCAGTACTTC.

The chain recombines TRBV5-6 with TRBJ2-7; D not certain. There are 15 residues in the CDR3. With 6 bases removed from V and 2 bases from J, the gap between germline ends came to 18 bases. Germline CDR1 and CDR2: SGHDT and YYEEEE. In DNA, the CDR3 is TGTGCCAGCACCCTTCGAGGAGACGGAGCCTACGAGCAGTACTTC. It codes for CASTLRGDGAYEQYF.

The J gene is TRBJ2-1, the V gene TRBV29-1, with 13 bases matching TRBD2. Germline V lookup: CDR1 SQVTM, CDR2 ANQGSEA. With V trimmed by 7 bases and J by 1 base, 10 bases remained unmatched. This CDR3 is 17 amino acids long. The CDR3, as DNA: TGCAGCGCCAGAGGGACTAGCGGGACCACGTCCTACAATGAGCAGTTCTTC. Amino acid sequence: CSARGTSGTTSYNEQFF.

The chain couples TRBV11-2 to TRBJ2-5; 10 bases agree with TRBD2. The V gene end was trimmed by 0 bases and the J gene end by 2 bases; junction bases not matched to a gene: 12. The CDR3 runs 19 residues. Per germline, CDR1 SGHAT and CDR2 FQNNGV. CDR3 protein: CASSLERLRTSGIQETQYF. In nucleotides, the CDR3 is TGTGCCAGCAGCTTAGAAAGGCTCCGAACTAGCGGGATACAAGAGACCCAGTACTTC.

The chain employs TRBV10-3 and TRBJ2-7; 10 nucleotides agree with TRBD1. CDR3 size: 14 residues. Germline values: CDR1 ENHRY, CDR2 SYGVKD. With V trimmed by 4 bases and J by 5 bases, 5 bases remained unmatched. The CDR3 reads CAISGTGTGDEQYF. The CDR3, as DNA: TGTGCCATCAGTGGGACCGGGACAGGGGACGAGCAGTACTTC.

Only one count was recorded for this clone. J is TRBJ2-7 and V is TRBV10-1; 9 bases match TRBD1. Germline assignment: CDR1 WNHNN and CDR2 SYGVQD (reference sequence). This CDR3 spans 14 amino acids. V shed 11 bases and J 2 bases; nucleotides not matched to a gene: 10. The CDR3 coding sequence is TGCGCCCACTCAGAAAACAGGGGGCCCTACGAGCAGTACTTC. Protein: CAHSENRGPYEQYF.

This chain joins TRBV7-8 and TRBJ2-2, with TRBD2 matching 12 bases. The V gene end was trimmed by 5 bases and the J gene end by 3 bases; junction bases not matched to a gene: 13. Germline assignment: CDR1 SGHVS and CDR2 FQNEAQ. This CDR3 contains 19 residues. The CDR3 is CASSHSGTSGLRDTGELFF. In nucleotides, the CDR3 is TGTGCCAGCAGCCATTCCGGGACTAGCGGGCTGAGGGACACCGGGGAGCTGTTTTTT.

The gene calls are TRBV5-6 and TRBJ2-3; 10 bases agree with TRBD2. The J segment lost 6 bases and the V segment lost 2 bases, leaving 3 bases of the junction unmatched. From germline, CDR1 is SGHDT and CDR2 YYEEEE. The CDR3 is made up of 14 amino acids. CDR3 coding DNA: TGTGCCAGCAGCTTCACTAGCGGGGCGGATACGCAGTATTTT. This gives the protein CASSFTSGADTQYF.

This chain connects TRBV7-9 to TRBJ2-2; 8 bases agree with TRBD2. The trim removed 8 bases at V and 7 bases at J, leaving 9 bases unmatched. The CDR3 sequence is 14 residues long. The germline V gene has CDR1 SEHNR and CDR2 FQNEAQ (reference sequence). CDR3 DNA: TGTGCCAGCGCGGGGGGAGGGAGAGGCGGGGAGCTGTTTTTT. It is translated as CASAGGGRGGELFF.

This chain uses TRBV6-1 with TRBJ2-1; TRBD2 matches 7 bases. Looked up from germline, CDR1 is MNHNS and CDR2 is SASEGT. CDR3 size: 15 residues. Unmatched junction bases numbered 11, after V lost 6 bases and J lost 6 bases. In DNA form, the CDR3 reads TGTGCCAGCAGGAGACCCGGGACTACGGGCAATGAGCAGTTCTTC. It encodes CASRRPGTTGNEQFF.

This chain uses TRBV10-3 with TRBJ2-7; TRBD2 is a possible D gene (6 bases). The CDR3 sequence is 15 residues long. The V end was cut by 2 bases, the J end by 4 bases, with 15 bases between. Germline lookup yields CDR1 ENHRY and CDR2 SYGVKD. In DNA form, the CDR3 reads TGTGCCATCAGTGAGGTTGGCGGGGCGCGGTACGAGCAGTACTTC. Protein: CAISEVGGARYEQYF.

This clone appeared once. The V gene is TRBV7-9, the J gene TRBJ2-5; 8 bases agree with TRBD2. Germline loops: CDR1 SEHNR, CDR2 FQNEAQ (reference sequence). The CDR3 length is 16 residues. The V segment lost 5 bases and the J segment 1 base; nucleotides outside the gene matches: 9. The CDR3 region is CASSLPTGGGQETQYF. Here the CDR3 DNA reads TGTGCCAGCAGCCTACCGACCGGGGGGGGCCAAGAGACCCAGTACTTC.

The V call is TRBV29-1, the J call TRBJ2-7; a possible D gene is TRBD1 (5 bases). Per germline, CDR1 SQVTM and CDR2 ANQGSEA. V lost 3 bases, J lost 2 bases, and 11 bases lay in between. The length of the CDR3 is 13 residues. The CDR3 nucleotides are TGCAGCGTTGAGGGGCGCGGACCCTACGAGCAGTACTTC. Encoded protein: CSVEGRGPYEQYF.

The chain uses TRBV5-1 and TRBJ2-1; 8 nucleotides line up with TRBD1. This CDR3 has 18 amino acids. CDR1 is SGHRS and CDR2 is YFSETQ in the germline V gene. J was trimmed by 3 bases and V by 1 base; bases with no gene match: 12. The CDR3 bases are TGCGCCAGCAGCTTGCGTCCCTCCGGGACAGGTGACTACAATGAGCAGTTCTTC. This codes for CASSLRPSGTGDYNEQFF.

The J gene is TRBJ2-2, the V gene TRBV10-1; 7 nucleotides match TRBD2. The germline V gene encodes CDR1 WNHNN and CDR2 SYGVQD (reference sequence). V lost 2 bases, J lost 5 bases, and 29 bases stayed unmatched. The CDR3 length is 23 residues. This chain's CDR3 is CASSEDSRAGLAAPPRVTGELFF. CDR3 sequence (DNA): TGCGCCAGCAGTGAGGACTCCCGGGCGGGCCTAGCGGCTCCCCCGAGGGTTACCGGGGAGCTGTTTTTT.

The V gene is TRBV6-4, the J gene TRBJ2-3; 11 positions agree with TRBD2. The CDR3 sequence is 15 residues long. The germline V gene encodes CDR1 MRHNA and CDR2 SNTAGT. V lost 4 bases, J lost 2 bases, and 2 bases stayed unmatched. The CDR3 loop is CASSVAGGNTDTQYF. CDR3 nucleotides: TGTGCCAGCAGTGTAGCGGGAGGGAACACAGATACGCAGTATTTT.

This rearrangement joins TRBV10-1 to TRBJ2-3; 12 bases fit TRBD1. The CDR3 runs 18 residues. J gave up 3 bases and V 6 bases, and 13 bases lay outside the gene matches. The germline V gene has CDR1 WNHNN and CDR2 SYGVQD (reference sequence). The CDR3 nucleotides read TGCGCCAGCAGCGAGAGGGGACAGGGGGCGGGAGGGACAGATACGCAGTATTTT. Translating it yields CASSERGQGAGGTDTQYF.

This clone was found once. The rearrangement joins TRBV7-9 to TRBJ2-3, with 8 bases identical to TRBD2. The V gene end was trimmed by 0 bases and the J gene end by 2 bases; junction bases not matched to a gene: 7. Germline V gene sequence: CDR1 SEHNR, CDR2 FQNEAQ (reference sequence). The length of the CDR3 is 17 residues. The chain's CDR3 is CASSLARREATTDTQYF. The CDR3 nucleotides read TGTGCCAGCAGCTTAGCACGGCGGGAGGCCACCACAGATACGCAGTATTTT.

The V and J genes are TRBV5-4 and TRBJ1-1; weak D call: TRBD1 (6 bases). Germline CDR1 reads SGHNT; CDR2 reads YYREEE (reference sequence). The CDR3 is made up of 16 amino acids. V was cut by 4 bases and J by 0 bases, with 16 bases left in between. The CDR3 sequence: CASSPRKQGLNTEAFF. CDR3 bases: TGTGCCAGCAGCCCGAGAAAACAGGGATTGAACACTGAAGCTTTCTTT.

This clone was picked up one time. The V and J genes are TRBV29-1 and TRBJ2-7; 8 nucleotides match TRBD2. The CDR3 consists of 12 residues. V gave up 5 bases and J gave up 3 bases; unmatched junction bases: 3. The germline V gene has CDR1 SQVTM and CDR2 ANQGSEA. As DNA, the CDR3 is TGCAGCGTTCACACTAGCGGCTACGAGCAGTACTTC. Residues: CSVHTSGYEQYF.

The chain couples TRBV4-1 to TRBJ2-1; TRBD2 agrees at 12 bases. Germline V lookup: CDR1 MGHRA, CDR2 YSYEKL. The CDR3 sequence is 16 residues long. Losses at the gene ends were 4 bases for V and 8 bases for J; bases not matched to a gene: 9. The DNA for the CDR3 is TGCGCCAGCAGCCGAGCCCTAGCGGGAGGGCCTCATGAGCAGTTCTTC. Its translation: CASSRALAGGPHEQFF.

The chain's CDR3 is CASSLNRVDGELFF. The DNA for the CDR3 is TGTGCCAGCAGCTTAAACAGGGTGGACGGGGAGCTGTTTTTT. The rearrangement joins TRBV7-9 to TRBJ2-2; a weak D match, TRBD1 (6 bases). The CDR3 runs to 14 residues. V was pared by 2 bases and J by 7 bases, with 11 bases between. Germline lookup yields CDR1 SEHNR and CDR2 FQNEAQ (reference sequence).

This clone was observed a few times. The V gene is TRBV15, the J gene TRBJ1-4; 8 bases line up with TRBD1. Germline CDR1 LNHNV, CDR2 YYDKDF (reference sequence). CDR3 size: 14 residues. Germline trimming cut 0 bases from V and 8 bases from J; bases unmatched to any gene: 2. This CDR3 is CATSRDRTGEKLFF. In DNA, the CDR3 is TGTGCCACCAGCAGAGATAGGACAGGGGAAAAACTGTTTTTT.

This chain connects TRBV6-5 to TRBJ1-2; the match to TRBD1 covers 9 bases. Germline V lookup: CDR1 MNHEY, CDR2 SVGAGI. This CDR3 region has 15 residues. Trimming removed 6 bases from V and 3 bases from J; junction bases left unmatched: 8. DNA of the CDR3: TGTGCCAGCAGAACTACGGACAGGGGTGACTATGGCTACACCTTC. This codes for CASRTTDRGDYGYTF.

This clone appeared once. The chain carries TRBV14 and TRBJ2-7; 7 bases are shared with TRBD1. The CDR3 spans 16 residues. The ends lost 3 bases at V and 5 bases at J; junction bases unmatched: 13. Per germline, CDR1 SGHDN and CDR2 FVKESK. This chain's CDR3 is CASSQAKTGSKDEQYF. In DNA, the CDR3 is TGTGCCAGCAGCCAGGCTAAGACAGGGTCTAAAGACGAGCAGTACTTC.

This sequence joins TRBV12-5 and TRBJ2-7, with a weak D call TRBD2 (5 bases). The CDR3 covers 18 residues. V was pared by 4 bases and J by 2 bases, with 24 bases between. Looked up from germline, CDR1 is LGHNT and CDR2 is FRNRAP. The CDR3 is CASGSPHLRETRTYEQYF. CDR3 nucleotide sequence: TGTGCTAGTGGTTCGCCTCACCTGAGGGAGACCCGAACCTACGAGCAGTACTTC.

Comment on this clone: The same CDR3 can be traced to other DNA sequences in this sample. V is TRBV5-1 and J is TRBJ1-2; D might be TRBD1 (5 bases). The CDR3 is made up of 14 amino acids. Between the trimmed V and J ends, which lost 0 bases and 2 bases, there was a span of 8 bases. The germline V gene has CDR1 SGHRS and CDR2 YFSETQ. The CDR3 DNA is TGCGCCAGCAGCTTGGGGGGGGAAAACTATGGCTACACCTTC. This codes for CASSLGGENYGYTF.

The CDR3 bases are TGTGCCAGCAGCCGCAGGACTAGCGGGAGTGGTCGGTACAATGAGCAGTTCTTC. This codes for CASSRRTSGSGRYNEQFF. The V and J genes are TRBV4-2 and TRBJ2-1; the match to TRBD2 covers 13 bases. The germline gives CDR1 LGHNA, CDR2 YNFKEQ. This CDR3 has 18 residues. After removal of 4 bases from V and 4 bases from J, the junction contained 10 bases not matched to a gene.

This clone was seen once. The rearrangement links TRBV6-1 to TRBJ2-6, with D possibly being TRBD1 or TRBD2 (5 bases each). Germline V gives CDR1 MNHNS, CDR2 SASEGT. V was cut by 4 bases and J by 3 bases, with 13 bases left in between. The CDR3 consists of 16 residues. This CDR3 reads CASSVASRGGANVLTF. The CDR3 DNA reads as TGTGCCAGCAGTGTAGCGTCAAGGGGTGGGGCCAACGTCCTGACTTTC.